This T cell receptor (beta chain) appears in the sequencing data of a study of blood T cell repertoires in COVID-19. Study overall: Sources were T cells, B-cell-depleted T cells, or PBMCs; the material itself was cDNA or gDNA.

Here immunoSEQ multiplex PCR was the method, and the copy in TCRdb shows in-frame clones only, minus some. The sample carries approximately 220,000 clones, over 80% recorded once. The study drew participants aged about 18 to 90 years from around 24 US areas. Details on this clone: This specimen includes other DNA sequences encoding the same CDR3.

V trimming: 1 base; J trimming: 0 bases; junction bases outside the gene matches: 2. Germline CDR1 reads LNHDA; CDR2 reads SQIVND (reference sequence). The CDR3 covers 15 residues. The J gene is TRBJ2-7, the V gene TRBV19, with 8 nucleotides matching TRBD1. Sequenced input: PBMCs or T cells enriched from blood (not recorded which). This TCR derives from a man aged 25-45 years who had recovered from COVID-19. The CDR3 nucleotides are TGTGCCAGTAGTATAGGTGGGACAGGCTCCTACGAGCAGTACTTC. Translating gives CASSIGGTGSYEQYF.